The text below deals with one T cell receptor (beta chain). Germline CDR1 reads SGHRS; CDR2 reads YFSETQ. Trimming left V 5 bases short and J 4 bases short, with 25 bases between. CDR3 length equals 18 residues. This specimen belongs to a study of blood T cell repertoires in COVID-19. The overall study: Acute and convalescent COVID-19 specimens originated in the United States, Italy and Spain. In each case, the material was cDNA or gDNA derived from T cells, B-cell-depleted T cells, or PBMCs.

In the original workflow: Reference gene primer amplification in the assay estimated nucleated cell counts. TCRdb keeps only in-frame clones here, not all; method: immunoSEQ multiplex PCR. V and J calls and clone size are as listed in that table; D and trimming were resolved from the DNA. The table records roughly 160,000 clones, over 80% of them present only once. Self-reported history from a screening survey and questionnaire set each donor's cohort. The sample taken for sequencing was PBMCs or T cells enriched from blood (not recorded which). The chain employs TRBV5-1 and TRBJ2-1; tentative D call: TRBD1 (6 bases). This receptor was identified in a woman aged 55-69 years who had recovered from COVID-19. CDR3 sequence reads: CASSTQTGQPRKYNEQFF. Here the CDR3 DNA reads TGCGCCAGCAGTACGCAGACCGGACAGCCGAGAAAGTACAATGAGCAGTTCTTC.